The 22 T cell receptor beta chains presented below share a single source sample, sequenced in a study of identical twins (dated by TCRdb to about 2016). The library was produced with 5' RACE. Sequencing was performed on an Illumina HiSeq 2000. TCRdb took the public reads, trimmed them with fastp at Q25, ran MiXCR for clone calling and kept in-frame beta chains. Every distinct CDR3 protein forms one entry, paired with its most common genes and DNA. The sample table lists roughly 630,000 distinct CDR3 sequences, just over 7% of them with a count of one. Over 1.5% of the sample is in the top ten clones. These data were also reused for a study on yellow fever vaccine responses in identical twins.

What was sequenced was PBMCs. These receptors originate from a woman aged 18-35 years in good health.

The chain's CDR3 is CASRKQGPTYEQYF. The CDR3 nucleotides read TGTGCCAGCAGGAAACAGGGGCCAACCTACGAGCAGTACTTC. The genes are TRBV28 and TRBJ2-7; 7 nucleotides align to TRBD1. This CDR3 is 14 amino acids long. Germline V gene lookup returns CDR1 MDHEN and CDR2 SYDVKM. V lost 6 bases and J lost 2; bases outside the gene matches: 7.

This clonotype was seen at least ten times. The V call is TRBV12-3 or TRBV12-4, the J call TRBJ2-2; 9 positions agree with TRBD2. J was trimmed by 6 bases and V by 6 bases; bases with no gene match: 5. The CDR3 spans 14 residues. The CDR3, as DNA: TGTGCCAGCAGGAAGGGACTAGCTGCCGGGGAGCTGTTTTTT. As protein: CASRKGLAAGELFF.

The chain is built from TRBV7-6 and TRBJ2-1, with a weak D call TRBD1 (6 bases). Trimming removed 4 bases at V and 1 base at J, with 14 bases between. The V gene's germline CDR1 is SGHVS and CDR2 FNYEAQ. This CDR3 region has 16 residues. The CDR3 sequence is CASSSGTPYSYNEQFF. The CDR3 region has the DNA TGTGCCAGCAGCTCCGGGACACCTTATTCCTACAATGAGCAGTTCTTC.

J is TRBJ2-3 and V is TRBV10-3; D unresolved. V was cut by 0 bases and J by 4 bases, with 8 bases left in between. The CDR3 extends over 14 amino acids. CDR1 is ENHRY and CDR2 is SYGVKD in the germline V gene. CDR3 coding DNA: TGTGCCATCAGTGAGTCAAGGCCGCCAGATACGCAGTATTTT. Translating it yields CAISESRPPDTQYF.

This clonotype was counted many times. J is TRBJ1-6 and V is TRBV15; D gene unclear. Germline-derived CDR1 and CDR2 are LNHNV and YYDKDF (reference sequence). Trimming stripped 5 bases from V and 6 bases from J, with 5 bases between. CDR3 length: 12 amino acids. CDR3 bases: TGTGCCACCAGCCGGGGTAATTCACCCCTCCACTTT. This translates into CATSRGNSPLHF.

The table lists this clonotype with many counts. This chain joins TRBV19 and TRBJ2-1; 7 bases agree with TRBD2. The junction had 19 bases not matched to a gene; V was cut back by 10 bases and J by 10 bases. Germline V CDR1 and CDR2: LNHDA, SQIVND (reference sequence). This CDR3 has 15 residues. CDR3 in amino acids: CATSLTGTIITEQFF. Written as DNA, the CDR3 is TGTGCCACCAGCCTAACCGGGACTATCATAACGGAGCAGTTCTTC.

This clonotype was counted between two and nine times. CDR3 residues: CASSYGGEEGAKNIQYF. As DNA, the CDR3 is TGTGCCAGCAGTTACGGCGGGGAGGAGGGCGCCAAAAACATTCAGTACTTC. The V and J genes are TRBV6-5 and TRBJ2-4, with a possible D match to TRBD2 (6 bases). Germline V CDR1 and CDR2: MNHEY, SVGAGI. Trimming removed 2 bases at V and 1 base at J, with 15 bases between. The CDR3 loop spans 17 amino acids.

This clonotype was seen ten or more times. The chain has TRBV11-1 and TRBJ2-1; the match to TRBD2 covers 12 bases. V shed 3 bases and J 1 base; nucleotides not matched to a gene: 4. Germline-derived CDR1 and CDR2 are SGHAT and FQDESV (reference sequence). This CDR3 spans 17 amino acids. In DNA form, the CDR3 reads TGTGCCAGCAGCTTTACTAGCGGGGGGATTTCCTACAATGAGCAGTTCTTC. Its translation: CASSFTSGGISYNEQFF.

The CDR3 is CASSRDRWENIQYF. The CDR3 DNA sequence: TGTGCCAGCAGCCGCGACCGGTGGGAAAACATTCAGTACTTC. The chain links TRBV6-8 to TRBJ2-4; D unclear. V lost 6 bases, J lost 5 bases, and 14 bases lay in between. The germline V gene has CDR1 MNHGY and CDR2 SAAAGT. The CDR3 extends over 14 amino acids.

The rearrangement uses TRBV7-3 and TRBJ2-1; a weak D match, TRBD2 (5 bases). Germline assignment: CDR1 SGHTA and CDR2 FQGTGA. The length of the CDR3 is 16 residues. V lost 4 bases, J lost 0 bases, and 13 bases lay in between. The CDR3 protein is CASSSTSLGSYNEQFF. CDR3 nucleotide sequence: TGTGCCAGCAGCTCTACTAGTCTCGGCTCCTACAATGAGCAGTTCTTC.

This clonotype was seen ten or more times. The V gene is TRBV12-3 or TRBV12-4, the J gene TRBJ2-3, with no clear D. Deletions cut 2 bases from V and 6 bases from J, with 9 bases between. This CDR3 spans 13 amino acids. DNA of the CDR3: TGTGCCAGCAGTTTACTAGGTGGGGATACGCAGTATTTT. Translating gives CASSLLGGDTQYF.

The DNA of the CDR3 is TGTGCCAGCAGAGCCCAACTAGCGGGAGTATTAGAGACCCAGTACTTC. Its protein product is CASRAQLAGVLETQYF. The chain uses TRBV2 and TRBJ2-5; TRBD2 aligns across 11 bases. Losses at the gene ends were 6 bases for V and 4 bases for J; bases not matched to a gene: 10. The germline V gene encodes CDR1 SNHLY and CDR2 FYNNEI. The CDR3 runs to 16 residues.

The chain joins TRBV4-1 to TRBJ2-5, with D possibly matching TRBD2 (6 bases). Trimming took off 5 bases at V and 5 bases at J, with 12 bases between the two ends. This CDR3 comprises 13 residues. Germline V gene data show CDR1 as MGHRA and CDR2 as YSYEKL. Here the CDR3 reads CASSTFREETQYF. CDR3 DNA: TGCGCCAGCAGCACGTTCCGGGAGGAGACCCAGTACTTC.

This clonotype has ten or more counts. The CDR3 DNA sequence: TGTGCCAGCAGTTACTCTAGCGGGGGCCCTCCGGGTACGCAGTATTTT. Protein sequence: CASSYSSGGPPGTQYF. V and J are TRBV6-5 and TRBJ2-3; 9 nucleotides agree with TRBD2. Germline V gene sequence: CDR1 MNHEY, CDR2 SVGAGI. V trimming: 0 bases; J trimming: 8 bases; junction bases outside the gene matches: 9. This CDR3 contains 16 residues.

This clonotype was seen many times. The chain's CDR3 is CASSEQGVDTEAFF. DNA of the CDR3: TGTGCCAGCAGTGAACAGGGGGTCGACACTGAAGCTTTCTTT. The chain has TRBV2 and TRBJ1-1, with 7 bases aligning to TRBD1. V shed 2 bases and J 3 bases; nucleotides not matched to a gene: 3. CDR3 length equals 14 residues. CDR1 is SNHLY, CDR2 FYNNEI, per germline.

The chain employs TRBV3-1 and TRBJ1-1, with 9 bases fitting TRBD1. In germline, CDR1 is LGHDT, CDR2 YNNKEL (reference sequence). V was clipped by 5 bases and J by 6 bases; unmatched bases: 7. CDR3 length: 14 residues. The CDR3 spells CASSIGQGSPEAFF. The CDR3 nucleotides are TGTGCCAGCAGCATAGGACAGGGGAGCCCTGAAGCTTTCTTT.

This clonotype showed up just a few times. V gene TRBV5-1 combines with J gene TRBJ2-3; 7 nucleotides align to TRBD1. V gave up 1 base and J gave up 1 base; unmatched junction bases: 3. The CDR3 spans 15 residues. In germline, CDR1 is SGHRS, CDR2 YFSETQ. The CDR3 region has the DNA TGCGCCAGCAGCTTGACAGGGGTCGGCACAGATACGCAGTATTTT. Translating it yields CASSLTGVGTDTQYF.

This clonotype was found many times. The rearrangement uses TRBV5-1 and TRBJ2-1, with TRBD2 matching 11 bases. Germline-derived CDR1 and CDR2 are SGHRS and YFSETQ. The CDR3 is 18 residues long. The V gene end was trimmed by 4 bases and the J gene end by 6 bases; junction bases not matched to a gene: 15. The CDR3 DNA follows: TGCGCCAGCAGCGGGACTAGCGGAGCCATCATAGGGGGCAATGAGCAGTTCTTC. It specifies CASSGTSGAIIGGNEQFF.

V and J are TRBV20-1 and TRBJ2-3; the D is unclear. This CDR3 spans 13 amino acids. Trimming cost V 5 bases and J 6 bases, with 15 bases left between them. Germline-derived CDR1 and CDR2 are DFQATT and SNEGSKA (reference sequence). CDR3 protein: CSALWSLPDTQYF. In DNA, the CDR3 is TGCAGTGCTCTCTGGTCCCTCCCGGATACGCAGTATTTT.

The V and J genes are TRBV10-3 and TRBJ1-5; D is unresolved. V lost 3 bases and J lost 0, with 9 bases in between. The CDR3 runs to 15 residues. Germline values: CDR1 ENHRY, CDR2 SYGVKD. The CDR3 DNA follows: TGTGCCATCAGTGAAGGTCCGGGTAGCAATCAGCCCCAGCATTTT. Translation: CAISEGPGSNQPQHF.

This clonotype has a count of ten or more. This chain uses TRBV4-2 with TRBJ2-1; no firm D call. This CDR3 is built from 15 residues. CDR1 and CDR2 from the germline V gene are LGHNA and YNFKEQ. V gave up 0 bases and J gave up 3 bases, with 9 bases separating them. The CDR3 protein is CASSQDQSSYNEQFF. In nucleotides, the CDR3 is TGTGCCAGCAGCCAAGATCAGTCCAGCTACAATGAGCAGTTCTTC.

This chain links TRBV12-3 or TRBV12-4 with TRBJ2-1, with D perhaps TRBD2 (6 bases). CDR3 length: 11 residues. Trimming pared 3 bases from V and 15 bases from J, leaving 12 bases between. Here the CDR3 DNA reads TGTGCCAGCAGTTTTTCGGGAGATCTGTTCTTC. It codes for CASSFSGDLFF.